The 2 T cell receptor beta chains reported below all come from one sample, sequenced in a study of human T cells and chemical hapten exposure. Time point denoted: patch test 2, 6 weeks after DPC sensitization. The sample's treatment: therapeutic diphenylcyclopropenone sensitization with weekly scalp DPC. TCRdb independently ran MiXCR on the RACE reads; one entry per CDR3 protein. Of about 96,000 distinct CDR3 sequences in the sample, 9.3% were seen once. The sample consisted of whole blood, taken in connection with sensitization to the hapten diphenylcyclopropenone (DPC). The receptors stem from a woman aged 40 to 50 with alopecia areata. Some clones in this sample may be carry-over from other donors' samples.

The chain carries TRBV5-1 and TRBJ2-2, with TRBD2 matching 10 bases. The J segment lost 6 bases and the V segment lost 4 bases, leaving 15 bases of the junction unmatched. CDR1 and CDR2 from the germline V gene are SGHRS and YFSETQ. The CDR3 is 18 amino acids. The CDR3 here is CASSGSRVLAGFAGELFF. For the CDR3, the DNA is TGCGCCAGCAGCGGGTCCCGGGTACTAGCGGGATTCGCCGGGGAGCTGTTTTTT.

There are many counts of this clonotype. The CDR3 sequence is CASSPRLAGTNEQFF. CDR3 DNA: TGTGCCAGCAGCCCCCGACTAGCGGGAACGAATGAGCAGTTCTTC. The chain uses TRBV9 and TRBJ2-1, with TRBD2 matching over 11 bases. CDR1 is SGDLS and CDR2 is YYNGEE in the germline V gene. The V gene end was trimmed by 4 bases and the J gene end by 7 bases; junction bases not matched to a gene: 7. The CDR3 runs 15 residues.